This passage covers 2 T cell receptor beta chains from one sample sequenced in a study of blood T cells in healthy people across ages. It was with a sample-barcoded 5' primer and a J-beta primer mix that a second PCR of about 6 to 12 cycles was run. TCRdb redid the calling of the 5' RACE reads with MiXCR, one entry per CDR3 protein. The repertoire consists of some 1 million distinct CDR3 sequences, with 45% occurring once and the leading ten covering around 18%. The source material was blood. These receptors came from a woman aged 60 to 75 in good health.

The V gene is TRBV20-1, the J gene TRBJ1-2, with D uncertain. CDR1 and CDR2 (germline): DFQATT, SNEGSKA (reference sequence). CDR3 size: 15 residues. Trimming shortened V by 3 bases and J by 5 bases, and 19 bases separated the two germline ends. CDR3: CSARPTKWAEYGYTF. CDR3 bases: TGCAGTGCTAGGCCCACCAAGTGGGCGGAATATGGCTACACCTTC.

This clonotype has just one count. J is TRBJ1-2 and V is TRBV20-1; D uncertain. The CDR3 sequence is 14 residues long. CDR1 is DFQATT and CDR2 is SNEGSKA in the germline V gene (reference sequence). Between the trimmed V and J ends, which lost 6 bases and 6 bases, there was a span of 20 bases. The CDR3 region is CSAKTLAGRDGYTF. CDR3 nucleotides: TGCAGTGCCAAGACCCTGGCGGGGAGGGATGGCTACACCTTC.